This TCR beta chain was identified in a study of shared T cell receptors in the human thymus. Germline CDR1 reads LGHNT; CDR2 reads FRNRAP. V lost 6 bases, J lost 4 bases, and 5 bases stayed unmatched. The CDR3 covers 13 residues. Libraries were prepared by immunoSEQ multiplex PCR; TCRdb keeps only in-frame clonotypes and omits some of them. The sample carries roughly 500,000 clones, 78% recorded once. This sample was shared with a second study, whose subject was human thymus T cells. That source notes: Thymus tissue for the work was resected from patients undergoing corrective heart surgery. Unrelated individuals were reported by related research to share highly overlapping thymic repertoires.

Material for sequencing was thymocytes. The rearrangement links TRBV12-5 to TRBJ1-1, with 7 bases lining up with TRBD1. The source of this sequence is a boy under three years old with a congenital heart defect. The CDR3 reads CASGTPGGTEAFF. The CDR3 DNA follows: TGTGCTAGTGGCACCCCAGGGGGCACTGAAGCTTTCTTT.